The rows below give T cell receptor beta chains drawn from one sample of a study of CD8 T cells in Susac syndrome. TCRdb re-derived calls from the immunoSEQ multiplex PCR reads in MiXCR, one entry per CDR3 protein. Among about 140,000 distinct CDR3 sequences listed, 85% to 95% were seen once. Specimen: CD4+ T cells from PBMCs. These receptors were taken from a human donor with multiple sclerosis. The CDR3 runs from the conserved cysteine through the conserved F or W. A D gene is named only where the DNA matches it firmly. Clone size is given for some rows only: seen once, a few or many times, or a class if the clone is expanded.

>NA|TRBJ2-7|TRBV5-4|NA
TGTGCCACCTCGACTCACTACGAGCAGTACTTC
CATSTHYEQYF
>NA|TRBJ1-1|TRBV30|NA
TGTGCCTGGAGTGTGTCCAGCCTGAACACTGAAGCTTTCTTT
CAWSVSSLNTEAFF
>once|TRBJ2-5|TRBV9|NA
TGTGCCAGCAGCGTAGGTAAGGGACAAGGAGAGACCCAGTACTTC
CASSVGKGQGETQYF
>NA|TRBJ2-2|TRBV5-1|NA
TGCGCCAGCAGCCCCACGGGGAACACCGGGGAGCTGTTTTTT
CASSPTGNTGELFF
>NA|TRBJ2-3|TRBV9|TRBD2
TGTGCCAGCAGCGCTAGCGGAACACTTAGCACAGATACGCAGTATTTT
CASSASGTLSTDTQYF
>once|TRBJ2-1|TRBV4-1|TRBD2
TGCGCCAGCAGCCAAGTCGTTCGAAGGGCTAGCGGATACAATGAGCAGTTCTTC
CASSQVVRRASGYNEQFF
>NA|TRBJ1-5|TRBV23-1|TRBD1
TGCGCCAGCAGTCCACCCTCGCAGGACAGGGTTGAGAATCAGCCCCAGCATTTT
CASSPPSQDRVENQPQHF
>NA|TRBJ1-1|TRBV29-1|NA
TGCAGCGTTGGACGCAGGGCGAACACTGAAGCTTTCTTT
CSVGRRANTEAFF
>NA|TRBJ2-2|TRBV28|NA
TGTGCCACCAGTACCGGGGAGCTGTTTTTT
CATSTGELFF
>NA|TRBJ1-2|TRBV2|NA
TGTGCCAGCAGTGTGGGGTTCGGGGGCTACACCTTC
CASSVGFGGYTF
>NA|TRBJ2-7|TRBV6-5|NA
TGTGCCAGCAGTGACAGGCCCTACGAGCAGTACTTC
CASSDRPYEQYF
>NA|TRBJ2-4|TRBV20-1|NA
TGCAGTGCTAGAGAGGGACCCCGGGCCAAAAACATTCAGTACTTC
CSAREGPRAKNIQYF
>NA|TRBJ2-5|TRBV12-3/TRBV12-4|NA
TGTGCCAGCAGTTTCCAGGGCACCCAACAAGAGACCCAGTACTTC
CASSFQGTQQETQYF
>once|TRBJ2-3|TRBV4-3|TRBD2
TGCGCCAGCAGCGCTCGCCTAGCGGGGGGTACAGATACGCAGTATTTT
CASSARLAGGTDTQYF
>NA|TRBJ2-1|TRBV24-1|TRBD1
TGTGCCACCAGTGATTTGAGGGACAGGGGGAATGAGCAGTTCTTC
CATSDLRDRGNEQFF
>NA|TRBJ2-3|TRBV7-3|NA
TGTGCCAGCAGCTTACTACCCCCGCCCACAGATACGCAGTATTTT
CASSLLPPPTDTQYF
>NA|TRBJ2-7|TRBV27|NA
TGTGCCAGCAGCTCTACCCACAAAATCCACGAGCAGTACTTC
CASSSTHKIHEQYF
>NA|TRBJ2-1|TRBV2|TRBD2
TGTGCCAGCAGTGGTGCGGGGGAGTACAATGAGCAGTTCTTC
CASSGAGEYNEQFF
>NA|TRBJ2-1|TRBV12-3/TRBV12-4|NA
TGTGCCAGCAGTTTGGCTCGCGAGCAGTTCTTC
CASSLAREQFF
>NA|TRBJ2-7|TRBV6-1|TRBD2
TGTGCCAGCAGTACCGGGGAGGGGCGAATTTTAGGTTACGAGCAGTACTTC
CASSTGEGRILGYEQYF
>NA|TRBJ1-2|TRBV3-1|NA
TGTGCCAGCAATTTTCGGGGGGACTATGGCTACACCTTC
CASNFRGDYGYTF
>NA|TRBJ2-5|TRBV7-2|NA
TGTGCCAGCAGCCTCACCCTGGACGGGTTGTTGGAGACCCAGTACTTC
CASSLTLDGLLETQYF
>once|TRBJ1-4|TRBV5-1|NA
TGCGCCAGCAGCTGGTACTGGGGTGAAAAACTGTTTTTT
CASSWYWGEKLFF
>NA|TRBJ2-3|TRBV20-1|NA
TGCAGTGCTCTAACGACCCGCAGCACAGATACGCAGTATTTT
CSALTTRSTDTQYF
>NA|TRBJ2-7|TRBV9|NA
TGTGCCAGCAGCGTAGGTACAGGGAAGGCCTACGAGCAGTACTTC
CASSVGTGKAYEQYF
>NA|TRBJ2-1|TRBV11-2|TRBD2
TGTGCCAGCAGCTTAGCGGGAGGGGAAGAGCAGTTCTTC
CASSLAGGEEQFF
>NA|TRBJ2-3|TRBV27|TRBD2
TGTGCCAGCACTGCGCGACTAGCCACAGATACGCAGTATTTT
CASTARLATDTQYF
>NA|TRBJ2-1|TRBV20-1|TRBD2
TGCAGTGCTCCAAGGACTAGCGGGAGCAATGAGCAGTTCTTC
CSAPRTSGSNEQFF
>NA|TRBJ2-7|TRBV6-2/TRBV6-3|TRBD2
TGTGCCAGCAGTTACTCAGAAGCGGGAGAGCAGTACTTC
CASSYSEAGEQYF
>NA|TRBJ1-2|TRBV6-5|TRBD1
TGTGCCAGCAGTTACGTCGGGACAGGGGTGAACTATGGCTACACCTTC
CASSYVGTGVNYGYTF
>NA|TRBJ2-6|TRBV20-1|NA
TGCAGTGCTATTCCATCAGGACCTGGGGCCAACGTCCTGACTTTC
CSAIPSGPGANVLTF
>NA|TRBJ2-5|TRBV5-4|TRBD1
TGTGCCAGCAGCTTGGTCGGGACAGAGGCTTCGAAGACCCAGTACTTC
CASSLVGTEASKTQYF
>NA|TRBJ1-1|TRBV4-1|NA
TGCGCCAGCAGCCAAGTGTCGGAGAACACTGAAGCTTTCTTT
CASSQVSENTEAFF
>once|TRBJ2-1|TRBV30|NA
TGTGCCTGGAGTGTAAGGGGACTGGACTCCTACAATGAGCAGTTCTTC
CAWSVRGLDSYNEQFF
>NA|TRBJ2-6|TRBV29-1|TRBD1
TGCAGCGCCGTAGGTGGGGCAGGGGGTGGCTCTGGGGCCAACGTCCTGACTTTC
CSAVGGAGGGSGANVLTF
>NA|TRBJ1-5|TRBV7-9|NA
TGTGCCAGCAGCTTAAACTCTGATCAGCCCCAGCATTTT
CASSLNSDQPQHF
>NA|TRBJ2-7|TRBV29-1|NA
TGCAGCGTTGTTCCCCTGCCGACAGTCTCCTACGAGCAGTACTTC
CSVVPLPTVSYEQYF
>NA|TRBJ2-2|TRBV4-3|TRBD2
TGCGCCAGCAGCCCTCAGCCAGCGGGGGCTAACACCGGGGAGCTGTTTTTT
CASSPQPAGANTGELFF
>NA|TRBJ1-2|TRBV18|NA
TGTGCCAGCTCACCACCGATGGGGTCTGGCTACACCTTC
CASSPPMGSGYTF
>NA|TRBJ2-5|TRBV9|TRBD2
TGTGCCAGCAGCCCTCATCTAGCGGGGGGGCCTCAGGAGACCCAGTACTTC
CASSPHLAGGPQETQYF
>NA|TRBJ2-1|TRBV20-1|TRBD2
TGCAGTGCTAACTCAGGACTAGCGGGAGCGTACGAGCAGTTCTTC
CSANSGLAGAYEQFF
>once|TRBJ1-6|TRBV9|NA
TGTGCCAGCAGCGTAACGGGGGATTCACCCCTCCACTTT
CASSVTGDSPLHF
>NA|TRBJ2-1|TRBV5-4|NA
TGTGCCAGCAGCTTAGACCCACGGCGGTCCTACAATGAGCAGTTCTTC
CASSLDPRRSYNEQFF
>NA|TRBJ1-1|TRBV9|NA
TGTGCCAGCAGCGTAGGGGGAAGCCCCACTGAAGCTTTCTTT
CASSVGGSPTEAFF